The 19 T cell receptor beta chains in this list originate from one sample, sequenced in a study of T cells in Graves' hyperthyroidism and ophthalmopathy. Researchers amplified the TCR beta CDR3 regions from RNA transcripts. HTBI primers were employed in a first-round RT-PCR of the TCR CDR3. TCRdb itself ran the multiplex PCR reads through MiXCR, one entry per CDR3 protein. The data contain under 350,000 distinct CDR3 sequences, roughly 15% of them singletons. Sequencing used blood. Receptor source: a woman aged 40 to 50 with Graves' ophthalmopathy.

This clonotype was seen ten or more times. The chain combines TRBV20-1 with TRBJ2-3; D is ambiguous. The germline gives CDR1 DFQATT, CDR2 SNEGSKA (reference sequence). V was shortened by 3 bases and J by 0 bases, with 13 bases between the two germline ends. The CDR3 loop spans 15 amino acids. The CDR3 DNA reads TGCAGTGCTAGTCCTCTCTCTTCTAGCACAGATACGCAGTATTTT. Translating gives CSASPLSSSTDTQYF.

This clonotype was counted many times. The CDR3 loop is CASSFLRGGGDSEQYF. The CDR3 coding sequence is TGTGCCAGCAGTTTTCTGAGGGGCGGGGGGGACTCCGAGCAGTACTTC. The V and J genes are TRBV27 and TRBJ2-7, with 9 bases aligning to TRBD2. The CDR3 is 16 residues long. With V trimmed by 3 bases and J by 6 bases, 12 bases remained unmatched. The germline V gene encodes CDR1 MNHEY and CDR2 SMNVEV (reference sequence).

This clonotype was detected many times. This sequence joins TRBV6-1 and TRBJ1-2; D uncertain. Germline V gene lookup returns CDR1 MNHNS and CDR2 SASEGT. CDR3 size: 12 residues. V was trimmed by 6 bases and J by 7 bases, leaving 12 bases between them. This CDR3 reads CASRVLEFGYTF. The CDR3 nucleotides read TGTGCCAGCAGGGTCCTGGAGTTTGGCTACACCTTC.

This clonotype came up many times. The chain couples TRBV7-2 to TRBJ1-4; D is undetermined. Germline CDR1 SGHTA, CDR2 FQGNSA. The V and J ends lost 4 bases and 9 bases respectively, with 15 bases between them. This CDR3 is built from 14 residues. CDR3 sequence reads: CASSSLGGSQKLFF. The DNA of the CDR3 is TGTGCCAGCAGCTCGCTCGGAGGGTCCCAAAAACTGTTTTTT.

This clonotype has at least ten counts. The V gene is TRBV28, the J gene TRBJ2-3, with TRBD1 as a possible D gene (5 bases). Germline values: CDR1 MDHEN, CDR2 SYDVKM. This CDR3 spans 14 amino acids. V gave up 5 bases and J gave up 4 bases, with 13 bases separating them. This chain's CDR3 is CASSGQGFSDTQYF. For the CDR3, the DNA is TGTGCCAGCAGTGGTCAGGGTTTTTCAGATACGCAGTATTTT.

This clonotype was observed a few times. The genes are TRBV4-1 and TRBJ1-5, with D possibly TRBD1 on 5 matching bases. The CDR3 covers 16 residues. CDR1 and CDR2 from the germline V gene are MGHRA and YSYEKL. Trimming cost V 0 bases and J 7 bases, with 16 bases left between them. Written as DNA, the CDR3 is TGCGCCAGCAGCCAAGATCCCGAAGGGGTTGGCCAGCCCCAGCATTTT. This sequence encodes CASSQDPEGVGQPQHF.

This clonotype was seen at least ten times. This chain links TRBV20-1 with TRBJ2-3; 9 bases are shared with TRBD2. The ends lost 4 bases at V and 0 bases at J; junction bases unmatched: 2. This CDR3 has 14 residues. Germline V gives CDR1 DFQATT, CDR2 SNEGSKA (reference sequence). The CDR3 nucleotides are TGCAGTGCTATTAGCGGGAGTAGCACAGATACGCAGTATTTT. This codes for CSAISGSSTDTQYF.

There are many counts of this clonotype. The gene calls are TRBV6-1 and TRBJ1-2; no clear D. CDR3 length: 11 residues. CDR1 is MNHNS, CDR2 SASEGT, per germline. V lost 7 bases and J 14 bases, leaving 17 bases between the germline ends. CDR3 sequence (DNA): TGTGCCAGCACCGAGGGAGGTTTTCTGACCTTC. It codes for CASTEGGFLTF.

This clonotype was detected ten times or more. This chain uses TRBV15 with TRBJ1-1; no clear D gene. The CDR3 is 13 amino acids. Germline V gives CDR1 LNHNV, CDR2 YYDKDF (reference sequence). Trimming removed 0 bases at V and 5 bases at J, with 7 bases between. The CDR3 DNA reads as TGTGCCACCAGCAGAGAGGGCAAGACTGAAGCTTTCTTT. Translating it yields CATSREGKTEAFF.

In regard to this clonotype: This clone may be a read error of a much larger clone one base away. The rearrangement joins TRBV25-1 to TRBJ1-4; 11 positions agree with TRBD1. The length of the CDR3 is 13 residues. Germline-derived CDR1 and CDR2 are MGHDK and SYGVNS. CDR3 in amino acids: CVSRTGGNEKLFF. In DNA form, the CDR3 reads TGTGTCAGCAGGACAGGGGGCAACGAAAAACTGTTTTTT.

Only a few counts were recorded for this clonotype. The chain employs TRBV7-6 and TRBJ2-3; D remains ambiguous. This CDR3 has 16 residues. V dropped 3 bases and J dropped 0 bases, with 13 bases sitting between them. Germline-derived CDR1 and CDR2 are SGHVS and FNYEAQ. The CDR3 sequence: CASSFDPAPSTDTQYF. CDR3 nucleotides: TGTGCCAGCAGCTTCGACCCGGCTCCTAGCACAGATACGCAGTATTTT.

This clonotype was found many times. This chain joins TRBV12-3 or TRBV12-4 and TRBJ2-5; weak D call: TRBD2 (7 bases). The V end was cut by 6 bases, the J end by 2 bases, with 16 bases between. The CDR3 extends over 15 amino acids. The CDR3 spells CASRGGGAGQETQYF. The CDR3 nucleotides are TGTGCCAGCAGAGGTGGGGGGGCCGGACAAGAGACCCAGTACTTC.

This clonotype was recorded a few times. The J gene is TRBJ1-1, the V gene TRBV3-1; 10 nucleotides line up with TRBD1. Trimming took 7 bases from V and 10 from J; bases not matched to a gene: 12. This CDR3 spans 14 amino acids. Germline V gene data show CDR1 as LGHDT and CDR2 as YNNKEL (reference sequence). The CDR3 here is CASIPTGGNPTAFF. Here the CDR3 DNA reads TGTGCCAGCATCCCGACAGGGGGCAATCCTACAGCTTTCTTT.

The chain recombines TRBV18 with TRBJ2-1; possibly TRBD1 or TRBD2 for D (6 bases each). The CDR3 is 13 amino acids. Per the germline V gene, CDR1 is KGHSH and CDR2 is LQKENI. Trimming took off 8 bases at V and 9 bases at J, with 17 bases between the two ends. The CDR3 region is CASAGMKGGEQFF. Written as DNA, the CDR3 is TGTGCCAGCGCCGGCATGAAGGGGGGTGAGCAGTTCTTC. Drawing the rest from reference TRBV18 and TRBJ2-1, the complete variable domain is NAGVMQNPRHLVRRRGQEARLRCSPMKGHSHVYWYRQLPEEGLKFMVYLQKENIIDESGMPKERFSAEFPKEGPSILRIQQVVRGDSAAYFCASAGMKGGEQFFGPGTRLTVL.

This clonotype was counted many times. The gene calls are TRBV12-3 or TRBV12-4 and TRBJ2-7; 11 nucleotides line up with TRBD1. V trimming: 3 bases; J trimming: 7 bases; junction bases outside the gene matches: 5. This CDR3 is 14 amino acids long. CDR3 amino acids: CASSFLGTGGEQYF. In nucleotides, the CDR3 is TGTGCCAGCAGTTTCCTCGGGACAGGGGGGGAGCAGTACTTC.

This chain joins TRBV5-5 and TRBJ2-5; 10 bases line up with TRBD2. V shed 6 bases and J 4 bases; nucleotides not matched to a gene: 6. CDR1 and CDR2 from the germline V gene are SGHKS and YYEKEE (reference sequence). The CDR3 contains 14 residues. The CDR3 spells CASTLPSGGETQYF. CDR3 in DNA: TGTGCCAGCACCCTACCTAGCGGGGGAGAGACCCAGTACTTC.

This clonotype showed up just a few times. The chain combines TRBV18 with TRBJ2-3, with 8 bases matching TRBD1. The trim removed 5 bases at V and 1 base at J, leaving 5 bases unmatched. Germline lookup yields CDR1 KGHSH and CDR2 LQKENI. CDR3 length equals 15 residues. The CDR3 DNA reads TGTGCCAGCTCAAGCCCGGGACAGGGCACAGATACGCAGTATTTT. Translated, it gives CASSSPGQGTDTQYF.

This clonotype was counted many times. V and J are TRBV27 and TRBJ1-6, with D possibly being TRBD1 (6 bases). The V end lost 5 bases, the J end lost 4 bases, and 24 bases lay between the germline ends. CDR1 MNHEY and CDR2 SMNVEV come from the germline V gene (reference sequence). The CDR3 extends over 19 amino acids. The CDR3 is CASSPRGKRGSSYNSPLHF. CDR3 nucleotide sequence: TGTGCCAGCAGTCCGAGGGGGAAAAGAGGTTCATCGTATAATTCACCCCTCCACTTT.

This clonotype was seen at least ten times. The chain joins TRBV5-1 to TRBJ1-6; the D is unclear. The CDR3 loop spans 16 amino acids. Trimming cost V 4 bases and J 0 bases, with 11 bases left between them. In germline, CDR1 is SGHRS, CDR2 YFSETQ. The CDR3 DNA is TGCGCCAGCAGCCTCGAAGGGAGCTCCTATAATTCACCCCTCCACTTT. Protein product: CASSLEGSSYNSPLHF.